Listed below are T cell receptor beta chains from one sample, sequenced in a study of T cells in Graves' hyperthyroidism and ophthalmopathy. One entry per CDR3 protein, called by TCRdb with MiXCR from the multiplex PCR reads. The data hold 500,000 to 600,000 distinct CDR3 sequences, with around 43% observed a single time. Sequenced material: peripheral blood or thyroid tissue (not recorded which). The source is an adult woman with Graves' disease, either hyperthyroidism or ophthalmopathy (not recorded which). Both conserved end residues are part of each CDR3. The D gene is left open where the match is weak. Clone sizes are given selectively: once, few, many, or a class where the clone is expanded.

clone_size	j_call	v_call	d_call	cdr3_aa	cdr3_nt
NA	TRBJ2-7	TRBV13	NA	CASSSSRDPSSYEQYF	TGTGCCAGCAGCTCGTCCCGGGACCCAAGCTCCTACGAGCAGTACTTC
many	TRBJ1-5	TRBV19	NA	CASSPFLFSNQPQHF	TGTGCCAGTAGTCCCTTTCTGTTTAGCAATCAGCCCCAGCATTTT
NA	TRBJ2-7	TRBV29-1	TRBD1	CSVERTGGTVYEQYF	TGCAGCGTTGAACGTACAGGGGGAACAGTGTACGAGCAGTACTTC
once	TRBJ1-1	TRBV20-1	NA	CSAPVGGRTEAFF	TGCAGTGCGCCAGTCGGGGGCAGGACTGAAGCTTTCTTT
NA	TRBJ1-2	TRBV29-1	NA	CSVAGDDGYTF	TGCAGCGTCGCCGGGGACGATGGCTACACCTTC
NA	TRBJ1-6	TRBV10-2	TRBD1	CASSTGDYSPLHF	TGCGCCAGCAGCACAGGGGACTATTCACCCCTCCACTTT
NA	TRBJ1-4	TRBV12-3/TRBV12-4	TRBD1	CASSIGQGNNEKLFF	TGTGCCAGCAGTATCGGACAGGGCAATAATGAAAAACTGTTTTTT
NA	TRBJ1-3	TRBV6-2/TRBV6-3	NA	CASSYGGEGSGNTIYF	TGTGCCAGCAGTTACGGCGGGGAAGGAAGTGGAAACACCATATATTTT
once	TRBJ1-5	TRBV11-2	NA	CASEEHGGNQPQHF	TGTGCCAGCGAAGAACATGGGGGAAATCAGCCCCAGCATTTT
many	TRBJ1-4	TRBV29-1	NA	CSVEEFKNEKLFF	TGCAGCGTTGAAGAGTTCAAGAATGAAAAACTGTTTTTT
many	TRBJ2-5	TRBV7-6	TRBD2	CASSFVAGGPGETQYF	TGTGCCAGCAGCTTCGTAGCGGGAGGGCCGGGTGAGACCCAGTACTTC
NA	TRBJ1-1	TRBV7-3	NA	CASSRGQQAFF	TGTGCCAGCAGTCGGGGACAACAAGCTTTCTTT
NA	TRBJ1-2	TRBV5-1	NA	CASSLRTGMLYTF	TGCGCCAGCAGCTTGCGCACAGGGATGCTGTACACCTTC
many	TRBJ2-5	TRBV20-1	NA	CSARVITSGETQYF	TGCAGTGCTAGAGTTATCACCTCGGGGGAGACCCAGTACTTC
NA	TRBJ1-2	TRBV28	NA	CASSLIVREEGYTF	TGTGCCAGCAGTTTAATTGTCAGGGAAGAAGGCTACACCTTC
few	TRBJ1-2	TRBV28	NA	CASSPIGRRDYGYTF	TGTGCCAGCAGTCCCATTGGACGGAGGGACTATGGCTACACCTTC
NA	TRBJ1-2	TRBV4-1	TRBD1	CASSPDRGFYYGYTF	TGCGCCAGCAGCCCGGACAGGGGTTTTTACTATGGCTACACCTTC
once	TRBJ1-5	TRBV20-1	NA	CSASSRVNQPQHF	TGCAGTGCTAGCTCCAGGGTAAATCAGCCCCAGCATTTT
many	TRBJ2-5	TRBV5-1	NA	CASSLPQETQYF	TGCGCCAGCAGCTTGCCCCAAGAGACCCAGTACTTC
few	TRBJ1-2	TRBV10-3	TRBD1	CAITEGTGTTNYGYTF	TGTGCCATCACCGAGGGGACAGGGACTACTAACTATGGCTACACCTTC
NA	TRBJ1-2	TRBV6-5	NA	CASSYGLRGYGYTF	TGTGCCAGCAGTTACGGACTCCGGGGCTATGGCTACACCTTC
NA	TRBJ2-6	TRBV5-1	TRBD2	CASSLDPSGSSGANVLTF	TGCGCCAGCAGCTTGGATCCTAGCGGGAGCTCTGGGGCCAACGTCCTGACTTTC